These 27 T cell receptor beta chains originate from one sample sequenced in a study of cytomegalovirus exposure and HLA in healthy donors. In the PCR, 60 Vbeta and 13 Jbeta primers were used. Profiling relied on immunoSEQ multiplex PCR, and the TCRdb table lists in-frame clones only, not all of them. The sample lists roughly 100,000 clones, roughly 70% occurring once. Material for sequencing was PBMCs. These receptors all come from a woman aged 18-29 years in good health and CMV-seropositive.

The chain has TRBV9 and TRBJ1-3, with unresolved D. Looked up from germline, CDR1 is SGDLS and CDR2 is YYNGEE. Trimming left V 2 bases short and J 0 bases short, with 12 bases between. The length of the CDR3 is 16 residues. The CDR3 DNA reads as TGTGCCAGCAGCGTTGGAGACGCCCGCTCTGGAAACACCATATATTTT. Protein: CASSVGDARSGNTIYF.

Only a few counts were recorded for this clone. CDR3 in DNA: TGCGCCAGCAGCCCTCGAGTTCTCCGGGACCAGGCTTATACAGGGGAGCAGTTCTTC. Translating gives CASSPRVLRDQAYTGEQFF. The chain combines TRBV5-1 with TRBJ2-1, with a weak D call TRBD1 (6 bases). Per the germline V gene, CDR1 is SGHRS and CDR2 is YFSETQ. Between the trimmed V and J ends, which lost 4 bases and 10 bases, there was a span of 33 bases. The CDR3 spans 19 residues.

This clone was picked up a small number of times. This chain joins TRBV4-3 and TRBJ2-1; TRBD2 matches at 13 bases. Germline V gene lookup returns CDR1 LGHNA and CDR2 YSLEER. V shed 3 bases, J shed 6 bases, and the junction held 5 bases outside the gene matches. The CDR3 length is 16 residues. Written as DNA, the CDR3 is TGCGCCAGCAGCCATAGACTAGCGGGGGGCCCCAATGAGCAGTTCTTC. It yields the protein CASSHRLAGGPNEQFF.

This rearrangement joins TRBV11-3 to TRBJ2-7, with D unclear. Germline loops: CDR1 SGHNT, CDR2 YENEEA. Trimming took off 5 bases at V and 0 bases at J, with 8 bases between the two ends. This CDR3 contains 13 residues. CDR3: CASSPPSSYEQYF. CDR3 nucleotide sequence: TGTGCCAGCAGCCCACCGAGCTCCTACGAGCAGTACTTC. Full variable domain (rest looked up from reference TRBV11-3 and TRBJ2-7): EAGVVQSPRYKIIEKKQPVAFWCNPISGHNTLYWYLQNLGQGPELLIRYENEEAVDDSQLPKDRFSAERLKGVDSTLKIQPAELGDSAVYLCASSPPSSYEQYFGPGTRLTVT.

A word on this clone: Other DNA variants within this sample encode the same CDR3. The genes are TRBV5-4 and TRBJ2-7; 13 bases fit TRBD2. Germline V CDR1 and CDR2: SGHNT, YYREEE (reference sequence). V was clipped by 3 bases and J by 3 bases; unmatched bases: 6. CDR3 length: 16 residues. CDR3 bases: TGTGCCAGCAGCTCCCGGACTAGCGGGGGTCTCTACGAGCAGTACTTC. This encodes CASSSRTSGGLYEQYF.

The chain employs TRBV2 and TRBJ2-7; a weak D match, TRBD1 (6 bases). The CDR3 sequence is 12 residues long. Between the trimmed V and J ends, which lost 9 bases and 7 bases, there was a span of 16 bases. Germline CDR1 and CDR2: SNHLY and FYNNEI. The CDR3 protein is CASSVDRQEQYF. CDR3 in DNA: TGTGCCAGTTCGGTCGACAGGCAAGAGCAGTACTTC.

This rearrangement joins TRBV14 to TRBJ2-3, with TRBD1 identical over 12 bases. V was clipped by 4 bases and J by 3 bases; unmatched bases: 5. The CDR3 is 16 residues long. Germline V CDR1 and CDR2: SGHDN, FVKESK. CDR3 DNA sequence: TGTGCCAGCAGCCTCCGGGACAGGGGGCAAACAGATACGCAGTATTTT. Protein: CASSLRDRGQTDTQYF.

The V gene is TRBV9, the J gene TRBJ2-3; TRBD1 matches at 10 bases. Germline loops: CDR1 SGDLS, CDR2 YYNGEE. The length of the CDR3 is 15 residues. Germline trimming cut 4 bases from V and 4 bases from J; bases unmatched to any gene: 6. The CDR3 coding sequence is TGTGCCAGCAGCCCCTCGACAGGGGGCGCAGATACGCAGTATTTT. Its protein is CASSPSTGGADTQYF.

The chain carries TRBV13 and TRBJ2-1; D may be TRBD2 (7 bases). The CDR3 has 15 amino acids. Trimming removed 2 bases from V and 5 bases from J, with 13 bases in between. The V gene's germline CDR1 is PRHDT and CDR2 FYEKMQ (reference sequence). The CDR3, as DNA: TGTGCCAGCAGCTTAAGGGGGAGGGCCGACAATGAGCAGTTCTTC. Translated: CASSLRGRADNEQFF.

The V gene is TRBV5-4, the J gene TRBJ1-6, with TRBD1 matching over 10 bases. V shed 1 base, J shed 13 bases, and the junction held 8 bases outside the gene matches. There are 15 residues in the CDR3. Germline loops: CDR1 SGHNT, CDR2 YYREEE (reference sequence). The CDR3 loop is CASSLRTGGLEPLHF. The CDR3 DNA is TGTGCCAGCAGCTTGCGGACAGGGGGGTTGGAGCCCCTCCACTTT.

The genes are TRBV11-2 and TRBJ1-4, with TRBD1 matching over 8 bases. Germline V gene sequence: CDR1 SGHAT, CDR2 FQNNGV. The CDR3 covers 17 residues. J lost 5 bases, V lost 1 base, and 9 bases had no gene match. The CDR3 DNA reads as TGTGCCAGCAGCTTAGGACAGGGGTTAGGGAGGAATGAAAAACTGTTTTTT. Translated, it gives CASSLGQGLGRNEKLFF.

V gene TRBV7-3 combines with J gene TRBJ2-1, with TRBD1 as a possible D gene (6 bases). From germline, CDR1 is SGHTA and CDR2 FQGTGA. V was pared by 5 bases and J by 2 bases, with 13 bases between. The CDR3 runs to 15 residues. In nucleotides, the CDR3 is TGTGCCAGCAGCATGGGCCGGGACACCTACAATGAGCAGTTCTTC. Its translation: CASSMGRDTYNEQFF.

V gene TRBV5-1 combines with J gene TRBJ2-5, with 8 bases that match TRBD2. The V gene's germline CDR1 is SGHRS and CDR2 YFSETQ. Trimming took 2 bases from V and 5 from J; bases not matched to a gene: 11. CDR3 length equals 16 residues. In DNA, the CDR3 is TGCGCCAGCAGCTTCGGGAGGGGCGACCGTACGGAGACCCAGTACTTC. Amino acids: CASSFGRGDRTETQYF. Complete variable domain (other parts from reference TRBV5-1 and TRBJ2-5): KAGVTQTPRYLIKTRGQQVTLSCSPISGHRSVSWYQQTPGQGLQFLFEYFSETQRNKGNFPGRFSGRQFSNSRSEMNVSTLELGDSALYLCASSFGRGDRTETQYFGPGTRLLVL.

CDR3 sequence (DNA): TGTGCCAGCAAAAACACCAGGGGTTATGACACTGAAGCTTTCTTT. This gives the protein CASKNTRGYDTEAFF. The rearrangement uses TRBV11-2 and TRBJ1-1, with a tentative D call TRBD1 (6 bases). CDR3 size: 15 residues. V lost 7 bases to trimming and J lost 3 bases, with 18 bases between them. Germline V lookup: CDR1 SGHAT, CDR2 FQNNGV.

The chain links TRBV5-4 to TRBJ1-2, with D perhaps TRBD1 (5 bases). Germline lookup yields CDR1 SGHNT and CDR2 YYREEE (reference sequence). This CDR3 is built from 13 residues. V lost 0 bases and J 6 bases, leaving 9 bases between the germline ends. CDR3 region: CASSLARGDGYTF. CDR3 in DNA: TGTGCCAGCAGCTTGGCCCGGGGGGATGGCTACACCTTC. The whole variable domain, filled in from reference TRBV5-4 and TRBJ1-2, reads ETGVTQSPTHLIKTRGQQVTLRCSSQSGHNTVSWYQQALGQGPQFIFQYYREEENGRGNFPPRFSGLQFPNYSSELNVNALELDDSALYLCASSLARGDGYTFGSGTRLTVV.

The V gene is TRBV9, the J gene TRBJ1-1; 8 bases are a match to TRBD1. Germline loops: CDR1 SGDLS, CDR2 YYNGEE. The CDR3 runs 14 residues. V was pared by 3 bases and J by 4 bases, with 5 bases of the junction left unmatched. CDR3 sequence: CASSGKQGGTEAFF. The CDR3 DNA sequence: TGTGCCAGCAGCGGCAAACAGGGGGGCACTGAAGCTTTCTTT.

CDR3 nucleotide sequence: TGTGCCAGCAGCCCCCCCTGGGGCGAAGGAACCGGGGAGCTGTTTTTT. As protein: CASSPPWGEGTGELFF. This chain uses TRBV9 with TRBJ2-2; D might be TRBD1 (5 bases). Germline CDR1 SGDLS, CDR2 YYNGEE. Trimming left V 4 bases short and J 5 bases short, with 18 bases between. This CDR3 is 16 amino acids long.

The sample holds one count of this clone. The rearrangement links TRBV5-1 to TRBJ2-5; 10 bases match TRBD2. V shed 0 bases and J 4 bases; nucleotides not matched to a gene: 9. Germline V gene sequence: CDR1 SGHRS, CDR2 YFSETQ. This CDR3 comprises 17 residues. The CDR3 protein is CASSLAGSGGARETQYF. The DNA for the CDR3 is TGCGCCAGCAGCTTGGCCGGGAGCGGGGGGGCCAGAGAGACCCAGTACTTC.

The chain joins TRBV27 to TRBJ2-3; the match to TRBD1 covers 10 bases. Unmatched junction bases numbered 10, after V lost 6 bases and J lost 1 base. The CDR3 runs to 17 residues. Germline V gene lookup returns CDR1 MNHEY and CDR2 SMNVEV (reference sequence). Here the CDR3 DNA reads TGTGCCAGCAGCCTCGTGGCCGGGACAGGGGGCACAGATACGCAGTATTTT. Protein product: CASSLVAGTGGTDTQYF.

This clone was counted a few times. This chain connects TRBV5-1 to TRBJ1-1; 7 nucleotides agree with TRBD1. The germline V gene encodes CDR1 SGHRS and CDR2 YFSETQ. The CDR3 runs to 13 residues. Trimming took 4 bases from V and 1 from J; bases not matched to a gene: 1. In nucleotides, the CDR3 is TGCGCCAGCAGCGGACAGGCGAACACTGAAGCTTTCTTT. Its protein is CASSGQANTEAFF.

The V call is TRBV2, the J call TRBJ2-7; a weak D match, TRBD1 (6 bases). Germline V gene sequence: CDR1 SNHLY, CDR2 FYNNEI. The CDR3 consists of 15 residues. Trimming stripped 2 bases from V and 2 bases from J, with 13 bases between. The CDR3 sequence is CASSETGPPAYEQYF. The DNA of the CDR3 is TGTGCCAGCAGTGAAACAGGGCCGCCCGCCTACGAGCAGTACTTC. Based on the CDR3 plus reference TRBV2 and TRBJ2-7, the full variable domain is EPEVTQTPSHQVTQMGQEVILRCVPISNHLYFYWYRQILGQKVEFLVSFYNNEISEKSEIFDDQFSVERPDGSNFTLKIRSTKLEDSAMYFCASSETGPPAYEQYFGPGTRLTVT.

The rearrangement links TRBV28 to TRBJ1-3, with TRBD1 as a possible D gene (6 bases). Germline CDR1 and CDR2: MDHEN and SYDVKM. The V and J ends lost 5 bases and 9 bases respectively, with 17 bases between them. This CDR3 is built from 14 residues. The CDR3 protein is CASSPGQRGSTIYF. CDR3 in DNA: TGTGCCAGCAGTCCGGGACAACGAGGTAGCACCATATATTTT.

This sequence joins TRBV5-1 and TRBJ2-1; possibly TRBD1 for D (6 bases). The CDR3 loop spans 16 amino acids. The germline V and J ends were trimmed by 2 bases and 0 bases, with 12 bases remaining between them. Germline loops: CDR1 SGHRS, CDR2 YFSETQ. The chain's CDR3 is CASSFGGSASYNEQFF. CDR3 coding DNA: TGCGCCAGCAGCTTTGGGGGCTCTGCCTCCTACAATGAGCAGTTCTTC.

The chain is built from TRBV9 and TRBJ2-7; 9 bases fit TRBD1. Germline lookup yields CDR1 SGDLS and CDR2 YYNGEE. The CDR3 length is 14 residues. V lost 4 bases and J lost 3; bases outside the gene matches: 5. The CDR3 DNA reads as TGTGCCAGCAGCCCCGGGACAGGGCGCTACGAGCAGTACTTC. It is translated as CASSPGTGRYEQYF.

This rearrangement joins TRBV5-6 to TRBJ1-1; 7 positions match TRBD1. V dropped 1 base and J dropped 4; count of bases not matched to a gene: 1. Per germline, CDR1 SGHDT and CDR2 YYEEEE. This CDR3 has 13 amino acids. The CDR3 protein is CASSLRGPTEAFF. CDR3 nucleotide sequence: TGTGCCAGCAGCTTGAGGGGGCCCACTGAAGCTTTCTTT.

This chain uses TRBV5-4 with TRBJ2-5; TRBD1 matches at 8 bases. TRBJ2-7 explains the end of the DNA better; the J call may be wrong. In germline, CDR1 is SGHNT, CDR2 YYREEE (reference sequence). The CDR3 is 15 residues long. CDR3 nucleotides: TGTGCCAGCAGCTGGGGACAGGCAAACACCTACGAGCAGTACTTC. This codes for CASSWGQANTYEQYF.

V and J are TRBV7-8 and TRBJ2-5, with 7 nucleotides matching TRBD1. Germline-derived CDR1 and CDR2 are SGHVS and FQNEAQ. The CDR3 is made up of 15 amino acids. V shed 4 bases and J 4 bases; nucleotides not matched to a gene: 9. The CDR3 protein is CASSSNRYRGETQYF. For the CDR3, the DNA is TGTGCCAGCAGCTCAAACAGATACAGGGGAGAGACCCAGTACTTC.